The rows below give T cell receptor beta chains drawn from one sample of a study of T-cell memory formation after mild COVID-19. MiXCR was run by TCRdb on the 5' RACE reads, yielding one entry per CDR3 protein. The sample holds fewer than 500,000 distinct CDR3 sequences, more than 20% seen once. The material sequenced was PBMCs or a T cell subset sorted from them (not recorded which). The receptors here all came from an adult woman who had mild COVID-19 (a few samples of this study predate the infection). Cell type and time point are not known. Each CDR3 is given with its conserved first and last residue. A D gene is named only where the DNA matches it firmly. Part of the rows lack a size; the others show once, few, many or a class for expanded clones.

V gene: TRBV19
CDR3 length: 17
D gene: .
J gene: TRBJ1-4
clone size: .
CDR3 protein: CASSIGQSRPREEKLFF
CDR3 DNA: TGTGCCAGTAGTATTGGCCAGTCCCGGCCTAGAGAGGAAAAACTGTTTTTT

V gene: TRBV5-1
CDR3 length: 15
D gene: TRBD1
J gene: TRBJ1-5
clone size: .
CDR3 protein: CASSLTGVGNQPQHF
CDR3 DNA: TGCGCCAGCAGCCTAACAGGGGTGGGCAATCAGCCCCAGCATTTT

V gene: TRBV12-3/TRBV12-4
CDR3 length: 15
D gene: TRBD1
J gene: TRBJ2-3
clone size: few
CDR3 protein: CASSRTGGRTDTQYF
CDR3 DNA: TGTGCCAGCAGTCGGACAGGGGGCCGTACAGATACGCAGTATTTT

V gene: TRBV27
CDR3 length: 14
D gene: TRBD1
J gene: TRBJ1-2
clone size: .
CDR3 protein: CASGRDRGFSGYTF
CDR3 DNA: TGTGCCAGCGGACGAGACAGGGGATTCTCTGGCTACACCTTC

V gene: TRBV5-1
CDR3 length: 17
D gene: .
J gene: TRBJ2-2
clone size: .
CDR3 protein: CASSLEWVRPNTGELFF
CDR3 DNA: TGCGCCAGCAGCTTGGAGTGGGTGCGGCCGAACACCGGGGAGCTGTTTTTT

V gene: TRBV29-1
CDR3 length: 15
D gene: TRBD1
J gene: TRBJ2-5
clone size: .
CDR3 protein: CSVIRDRGLIETQYF
CDR3 DNA: TGCAGCGTCATCCGGGACAGGGGGCTTATCGAGACCCAGTACTTC

V gene: TRBV5-1
CDR3 length: 15
D gene: .
J gene: TRBJ2-1
clone size: .
CDR3 protein: CASSSGPSSYNEQFF
CDR3 DNA: TGCGCCAGCAGCTCGGGACCTAGCTCCTACAATGAGCAGTTCTTC

V gene: TRBV5-1
CDR3 length: 14
D gene: .
J gene: TRBJ2-5
clone size: .
CDR3 protein: CASTTSGPQETQYF
CDR3 DNA: TGCGCCAGCACTACCAGCGGTCCCCAAGAGACCCAGTACTTC

V gene: TRBV9
CDR3 length: 14
D gene: TRBD2
J gene: TRBJ2-7
clone size: .
CDR3 protein: CASAGGAGSYEQYF
CDR3 DNA: TGTGCCAGCGCGGGGGGAGCGGGAAGCTACGAGCAGTACTTC

V gene: TRBV24-1
CDR3 length: 14
D gene: TRBD1
J gene: TRBJ2-7
clone size: many
CDR3 protein: CATSDSGTGDEQYF
CDR3 DNA: TGTGCCACCAGTGATTCCGGGACAGGCGACGAGCAGTACTTC

V gene: TRBV12-3/TRBV12-4
CDR3 length: 16
D gene: TRBD1
J gene: TRBJ1-2
clone size: .
CDR3 protein: CASSLSRTGGNYGYTF
CDR3 DNA: TGTGCCAGCAGTTTATCCCGGACAGGGGGGAACTATGGCTACACCTTC

V gene: TRBV7-9
CDR3 length: 15
D gene: TRBD2
J gene: TRBJ2-7
clone size: few
CDR3 protein: CASSSPRGASYEQYF
CDR3 DNA: TGTGCCAGCAGCTCTCCGCGGGGGGCGTCCTACGAGCAGTACTTC

V gene: TRBV11-2
CDR3 length: 13
D gene: .
J gene: TRBJ2-1
clone size: .
CDR3 protein: CASTAGLYNEQFF
CDR3 DNA: TGTGCCAGCACGGCGGGGTTGTACAATGAGCAGTTCTTC

V gene: TRBV10-3
CDR3 length: 14
D gene: .
J gene: TRBJ2-3
clone size: .
CDR3 protein: CAISLTMGTDTQYF
CDR3 DNA: TGTGCCATCAGTCTAACCATGGGCACAGATACGCAGTATTTT

V gene: TRBV12-3/TRBV12-4
CDR3 length: 14
D gene: .
J gene: TRBJ1-2
clone size: few
CDR3 protein: CASSPSTGYYGYTF
CDR3 DNA: TGTGCCAGCAGTCCGTCGACAGGATACTATGGCTACACCTTC

V gene: TRBV7-2
CDR3 length: 17
D gene: .
J gene: TRBJ2-2
clone size: .
CDR3 protein: CASSSLGGAMMAGELFF
CDR3 DNA: TGTGCCAGCAGCTCCTTAGGGGGGGCGATGATGGCCGGGGAGCTGTTTTTT

V gene: TRBV4-1
CDR3 length: 14
D gene: TRBD1
J gene: TRBJ1-4
clone size: .
CDR3 protein: CASSPGTGLEKLFF
CDR3 DNA: TGCGCCAGCAGCCCCGGGACAGGGCTTGAAAAACTGTTTTTT

V gene: TRBV5-1
CDR3 length: 14
D gene: .
J gene: TRBJ2-7
clone size: few
CDR3 protein: CASSLETDFYEQYF
CDR3 DNA: TGCGCCAGCAGCTTAGAGACAGATTTTTACGAGCAGTACTTC

V gene: TRBV15
CDR3 length: 17
D gene: .
J gene: TRBJ2-1
clone size: .
CDR3 protein: CATSRDLGGISYNEQFF
CDR3 DNA: TGTGCCACCAGCAGAGATCTAGGGGGGATCTCCTACAATGAGCAGTTCTTC

V gene: TRBV20-1
CDR3 length: 17
D gene: TRBD2
J gene: TRBJ2-3
clone size: many
CDR3 protein: CSARTPGTSGSTDTQYF
CDR3 DNA: TGCAGTGCTAGAACCCCCGGGACTAGCGGGAGTACCGATACGCAGTATTTT

V gene: TRBV12-3/TRBV12-4
CDR3 length: 10
D gene: .
J gene: TRBJ1-4
clone size: .
CDR3 protein: CASSDEKLFF
CDR3 DNA: TGTGCCAGCAGTGACGAAAAACTGTTTTTT

V gene: TRBV5-1
CDR3 length: 15
D gene: TRBD1
J gene: TRBJ2-7
clone size: .
CDR3 protein: CASSLHRTGDYEQYF
CDR3 DNA: TGCGCCAGCAGCCTACACCGGACAGGGGACTACGAGCAGTACTTC

V gene: TRBV9
CDR3 length: 14
D gene: .
J gene: TRBJ1-1
clone size: few
CDR3 protein: CASSVEGGITEAFF
CDR3 DNA: TGTGCCAGCAGCGTAGAGGGGGGGATCACTGAAGCTTTCTTT

V gene: TRBV30
CDR3 length: 17
D gene: TRBD2
J gene: TRBJ2-1
clone size: .
CDR3 protein: CAWSVGVAGGPGNEQFF
CDR3 DNA: TGTGCCTGGAGTGTGGGGGTAGCGGGAGGGCCCGGCAATGAGCAGTTCTTC

V gene: TRBV20-1
CDR3 length: 14
D gene: .
J gene: TRBJ2-5
clone size: few
CDR3 protein: CSATYDLDQETQYF
CDR3 DNA: TGCAGTGCTACTTACGATTTGGACCAAGAGACCCAGTACTTC

V gene: TRBV12-3/TRBV12-4
CDR3 length: 17
D gene: TRBD1
J gene: TRBJ2-7
clone size: .
CDR3 protein: CASSSGQQGFNPYEQYF
CDR3 DNA: TGTGCCAGCAGTTCGGGACAGCAAGGATTTAATCCCTACGAGCAGTACTTC

V gene: TRBV7-8
CDR3 length: 16
D gene: TRBD2
J gene: TRBJ2-3
clone size: few
CDR3 protein: CASSRLVAGGTDTQYF
CDR3 DNA: TGTGCCAGCAGCCGCCTCGTGGCGGGGGGCACAGATACGCAGTATTTT

V gene: TRBV7-2
CDR3 length: 13
D gene: .
J gene: TRBJ2-5
clone size: few
CDR3 protein: CASSFGRKETQYF
CDR3 DNA: TGTGCCAGCAGCTTCGGGCGGAAAGAGACCCAGTACTTC

V gene: TRBV19
CDR3 length: 17
D gene: TRBD2
J gene: TRBJ2-1
clone size: .
CDR3 protein: CASSKGLAGGPYNEQFF
CDR3 DNA: TGTGCCAGTAGTAAGGGACTAGCGGGGGGCCCTTACAATGAGCAGTTCTTC

V gene: TRBV12-3/TRBV12-4
CDR3 length: 13
D gene: .
J gene: TRBJ2-7
clone size: few
CDR3 protein: CASSKGSPYEQYF
CDR3 DNA: TGTGCCAGCAGTAAAGGCTCCCCCTACGAGCAGTACTTC

V gene: TRBV7-9
CDR3 length: 17
D gene: .
J gene: TRBJ2-1
clone size: few
CDR3 protein: CASSEPYRAGPLDEQFF
CDR3 DNA: TGTGCCAGCAGCGAGCCCTACAGGGCCGGCCCTTTGGATGAGCAGTTCTTC

V gene: TRBV20-1
CDR3 length: 19
D gene: .
J gene: TRBJ2-3
clone size: few
CDR3 protein: CSARVIGDPGGPSLDTQYF
CDR3 DNA: TGCAGTGCTAGAGTGATCGGGGACCCCGGGGGGCCCTCATTAGATACGCAGTATTTT

V gene: TRBV12-3/TRBV12-4
CDR3 length: 15
D gene: TRBD1
J gene: TRBJ1-5
clone size: few
CDR3 protein: CASIKTGGLNQPQHF
CDR3 DNA: TGTGCCAGCATCAAGACAGGGGGCTTAAATCAGCCCCAGCATTTT

V gene: TRBV4-3
CDR3 length: 14
D gene: TRBD1
J gene: TRBJ2-7
clone size: .
CDR3 protein: CASSLDRGLPEQYF
CDR3 DNA: TGCGCCAGCAGCCTCGACAGGGGCCTTCCTGAGCAGTACTTC

V gene: TRBV7-9
CDR3 length: 13
D gene: .
J gene: TRBJ1-4
clone size: .
CDR3 protein: CASSLGQYEKLFF
CDR3 DNA: TGTGCCAGCAGCTTAGGACAGTATGAAAAACTGTTTTTT

V gene: TRBV7-6
CDR3 length: 16
D gene: TRBD2
J gene: TRBJ2-3
clone size: few
CDR3 protein: CASSLGGGVRGDTQYF
CDR3 DNA: TGTGCCAGCAGCTTAGGTGGGGGGGTCCGCGGAGATACGCAGTATTTT

V gene: TRBV10-3
CDR3 length: 15
D gene: TRBD2
J gene: TRBJ2-1
clone size: few
CDR3 protein: CAIRASGGTNNEQFF
CDR3 DNA: TGTGCCATCAGAGCTAGCGGGGGGACGAACAATGAGCAGTTCTTC

V gene: TRBV6-5
CDR3 length: 13
D gene: .
J gene: TRBJ1-2
clone size: few
CDR3 protein: CASSYSPSGGYTF
CDR3 DNA: TGTGCCAGCAGTTACTCGCCCAGCGGTGGCTACACCTTC

V gene: TRBV24-1
CDR3 length: 14
D gene: .
J gene: TRBJ2-5
clone size: .
CDR3 protein: CATSDPQRQETQYF
CDR3 DNA: TGTGCCACCAGTGATCCCCAGCGCCAAGAGACCCAGTACTTC

V gene: TRBV7-3
CDR3 length: 12
D gene: .
J gene: TRBJ1-1
clone size: many
CDR3 protein: CASSKGGTEAFF
CDR3 DNA: TGTGCCAGCAGTAAAGGGGGTACTGAAGCTTTCTTT

V gene: TRBV29-1
CDR3 length: 13
D gene: TRBD1
J gene: TRBJ1-3
clone size: .
CDR3 protein: CSVVRGAGNTIYF
CDR3 DNA: TGCAGCGTTGTCAGGGGGGCCGGGAACACCATATATTTT

V gene: TRBV12-3/TRBV12-4
CDR3 length: 18
D gene: .
J gene: TRBJ2-3
clone size: .
CDR3 protein: CASSYQGSLALGTDTQYF
CDR3 DNA: TGTGCCAGCAGTTACCAGGGGTCTCTGGCACTCGGCACAGATACGCAGTATTTT

V gene: TRBV4-2
CDR3 length: 19
D gene: TRBD2
J gene: TRBJ2-3
clone size: .
CDR3 protein: CASSQDMGPPGLVSDTQYF
CDR3 DNA: TGTGCCAGCAGCCAAGATATGGGGCCCCCGGGACTAGTTTCAGATACGCAGTATTTT

V gene: TRBV25-1
CDR3 length: 15
D gene: TRBD2
J gene: TRBJ2-1
clone size: few
CDR3 protein: CASSGGTSGRYEQFF
CDR3 DNA: TGTGCCAGCAGTGGAGGGACTAGCGGGAGGTATGAGCAGTTCTTC

V gene: TRBV6-6
CDR3 length: 13
D gene: .
J gene: TRBJ1-1
clone size: few
CDR3 protein: CASRSGETTEAFF
CDR3 DNA: TGTGCCAGCAGATCGGGAGAGACCACTGAAGCTTTCTTT

V gene: TRBV3-1
CDR3 length: 18
D gene: .
J gene: TRBJ1-1
clone size: few
CDR3 protein: CASSPSFWPNIMNTEAFF
CDR3 DNA: TGTGCCAGCAGCCCAAGTTTTTGGCCTAACATCATGAACACTGAAGCTTTCTTT

V gene: TRBV12-3/TRBV12-4
CDR3 length: 15
D gene: TRBD2
J gene: TRBJ2-1
clone size: .
CDR3 protein: CASSFDGRAYNEQFF
CDR3 DNA: TGTGCCAGCAGTTTTGATGGGAGGGCATACAATGAGCAGTTCTTC

V gene: TRBV5-1
CDR3 length: 17
D gene: .
J gene: TRBJ1-2
clone size: .
CDR3 protein: CASSLGRSGRTNYGYTF
CDR3 DNA: TGCGCCAGCAGCTTGGGGCGGTCGGGCAGGACCAACTATGGCTACACCTTC

V gene: TRBV11-2
CDR3 length: 11
D gene: .
J gene: TRBJ2-4
clone size: .
CDR3 protein: CASSLVSIQYF
CDR3 DNA: TGTGCCAGCAGCCTAGTATCCATTCAGTACTTC

V gene: TRBV4-1
CDR3 length: 16
D gene: .
J gene: TRBJ1-4
clone size: .
CDR3 protein: CASSQAGTRSNEKLFF
CDR3 DNA: TGCGCCAGCAGCCAAGCCGGGACCCGGTCTAATGAAAAACTGTTTTTT

V gene: TRBV4-3
CDR3 length: 15
D gene: TRBD1
J gene: TRBJ2-1
clone size: .
CDR3 protein: CASSQMDRDNNEQFF
CDR3 DNA: TGCGCCAGCAGCCAAATGGACAGGGATAACAATGAGCAGTTCTTC

V gene: TRBV20-1
CDR3 length: 12
D gene: .
J gene: TRBJ1-2
clone size: .
CDR3 protein: CSAIREGYGYTF
CDR3 DNA: TGCAGTGCTATCCGGGAGGGCTATGGCTACACCTTC

V gene: TRBV12-3/TRBV12-4
CDR3 length: 16
D gene: TRBD2
J gene: TRBJ2-7
clone size: many
CDR3 protein: CASSFEGGGVSYEQYF
CDR3 DNA: TGTGCCAGCAGTTTTGAGGGCGGGGGGGTTTCCTACGAGCAGTACTTC

V gene: TRBV25-1
CDR3 length: 16
D gene: .
J gene: TRBJ1-3
clone size: .
CDR3 protein: CASSRGNSRSGNTIYF
CDR3 DNA: TGTGCCAGCAGTCGGGGAAACAGCCGCTCTGGAAACACCATATATTTT

V gene: TRBV24-1
CDR3 length: 15
D gene: TRBD1
J gene: TRBJ2-5
clone size: few
CDR3 protein: CATSARDRRQETQYF
CDR3 DNA: TGTGCCACCAGTGCCCGGGACAGGCGGCAAGAGACCCAGTACTTC

V gene: TRBV30
CDR3 length: 15
D gene: .
J gene: TRBJ1-6
clone size: .
CDR3 protein: CAWSVSSGGNSPLHF
CDR3 DNA: TGTGCCTGGAGTGTATCGTCGGGGGGTAATTCACCCCTCCACTTT

V gene: TRBV18
CDR3 length: 17
D gene: TRBD2
J gene: TRBJ2-4
clone size: .
CDR3 protein: CASSPPWAGEAKNIQYF
CDR3 DNA: TGTGCCAGCTCACCCCCGTGGGCGGGAGAAGCCAAAAACATTCAGTACTTC

V gene: TRBV12-3/TRBV12-4
CDR3 length: 18
D gene: TRBD1
J gene: TRBJ2-1
clone size: many
CDR3 protein: CASSPGTTTGGYRNEQFF
CDR3 DNA: TGTGCCAGCAGCCCCGGAACCACGACAGGGGGTTACAGAAATGAGCAGTTCTTC

V gene: TRBV7-8
CDR3 length: 13
D gene: .
J gene: TRBJ2-1
clone size: few
CDR3 protein: CASSFGNVAEQFF
CDR3 DNA: TGTGCCAGCAGCTTCGGAAATGTGGCTGAGCAGTTCTTC

V gene: TRBV10-1
CDR3 length: 10
D gene: .
J gene: TRBJ2-1
clone size: .
CDR3 protein: CASSESEQFF
CDR3 DNA: TGCGCCAGCAGTGAAAGTGAGCAGTTCTTC